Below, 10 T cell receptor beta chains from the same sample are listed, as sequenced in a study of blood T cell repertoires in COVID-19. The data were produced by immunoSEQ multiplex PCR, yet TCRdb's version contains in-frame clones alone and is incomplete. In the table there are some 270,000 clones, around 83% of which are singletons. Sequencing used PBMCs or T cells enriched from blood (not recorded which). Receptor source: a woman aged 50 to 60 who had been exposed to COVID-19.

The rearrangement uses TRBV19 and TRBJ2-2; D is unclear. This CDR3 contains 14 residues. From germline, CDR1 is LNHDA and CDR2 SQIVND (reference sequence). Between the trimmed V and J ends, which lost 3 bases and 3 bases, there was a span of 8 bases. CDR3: CASSISAHTGELFF. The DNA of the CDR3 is TGTGCCAGTAGTATCTCAGCGCACACCGGGGAGCTGTTTTTT.

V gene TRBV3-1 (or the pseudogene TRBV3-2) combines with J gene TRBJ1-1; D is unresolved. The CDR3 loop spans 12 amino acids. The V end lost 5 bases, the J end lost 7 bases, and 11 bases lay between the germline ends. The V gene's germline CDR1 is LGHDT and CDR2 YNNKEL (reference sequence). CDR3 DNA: TGTGCCAGCAGCAACGTGGGGAGTGAAGCTTTCTTT. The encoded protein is CASSNVGSEAFF.

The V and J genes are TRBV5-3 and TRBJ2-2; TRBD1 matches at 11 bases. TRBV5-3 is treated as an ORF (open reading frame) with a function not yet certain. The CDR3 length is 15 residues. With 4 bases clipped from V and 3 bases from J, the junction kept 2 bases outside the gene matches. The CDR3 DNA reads TGTGCCAGAAGCGGGGGACAGGGGGACACCGGGGAGCTGTTTTTT. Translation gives CARSGGQGDTGELFF.

As DNA, the CDR3 is TGTGCCAGTAGTATGGACAGGGCGAAGATATATTTT. This codes for CASSMDRAKIYF. The genes are TRBV19 and TRBJ1-3; 8 bases agree with TRBD1. The V segment lost 3 bases and the J segment 13 bases; nucleotides outside the gene matches: 5. CDR3 size: 12 residues. CDR1 LNHDA and CDR2 SQIVND come from the germline V gene (reference sequence).

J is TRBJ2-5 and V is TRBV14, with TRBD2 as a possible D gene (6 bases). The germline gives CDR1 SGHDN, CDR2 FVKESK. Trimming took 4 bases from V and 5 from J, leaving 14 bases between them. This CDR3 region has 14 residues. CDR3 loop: CASSLPDGRETQYF. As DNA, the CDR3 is TGTGCCAGCAGCCTACCGGATGGGAGGGAGACCCAGTACTTC.

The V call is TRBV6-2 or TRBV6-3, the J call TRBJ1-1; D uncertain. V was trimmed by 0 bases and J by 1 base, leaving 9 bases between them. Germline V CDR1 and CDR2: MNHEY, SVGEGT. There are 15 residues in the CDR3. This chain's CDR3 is CASSYSLRRNTEAFF. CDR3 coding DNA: TGTGCCAGCAGTTACTCGTTACGGAGGAACACTGAAGCTTTCTTT.

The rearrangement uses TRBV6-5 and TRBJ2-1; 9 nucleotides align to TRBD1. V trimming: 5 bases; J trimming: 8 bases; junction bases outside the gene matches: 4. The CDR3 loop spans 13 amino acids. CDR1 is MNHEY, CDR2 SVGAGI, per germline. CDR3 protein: CASSNTGGDEQFF. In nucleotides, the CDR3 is TGTGCCAGCAGTAATACAGGGGGCGATGAGCAGTTCTTC.

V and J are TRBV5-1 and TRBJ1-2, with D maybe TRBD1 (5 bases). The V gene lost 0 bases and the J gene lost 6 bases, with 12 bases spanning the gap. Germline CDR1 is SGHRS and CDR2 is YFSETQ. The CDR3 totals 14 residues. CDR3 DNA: TGCGCCAGCAGCTTGGGGACATCAACGGATGGCTACACCTTC. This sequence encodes CASSLGTSTDGYTF. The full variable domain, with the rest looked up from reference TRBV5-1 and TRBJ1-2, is KAGVTQTPRYLIKTRGQQVTLSCSPISGHRSVSWYQQTPGQGLQFLFEYFSETQRNKGNFPGRFSGRQFSNSRSEMNVSTLELGDSALYLCASSLGTSTDGYTFGSGTRLTVV.

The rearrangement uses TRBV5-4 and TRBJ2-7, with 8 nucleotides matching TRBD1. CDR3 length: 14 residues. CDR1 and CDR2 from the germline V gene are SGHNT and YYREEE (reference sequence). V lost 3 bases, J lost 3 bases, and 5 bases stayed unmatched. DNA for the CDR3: TGTGCCAGCAGCTGGGAGACAGGGGTCTACGAGCAGTACTTC. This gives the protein CASSWETGVYEQYF.

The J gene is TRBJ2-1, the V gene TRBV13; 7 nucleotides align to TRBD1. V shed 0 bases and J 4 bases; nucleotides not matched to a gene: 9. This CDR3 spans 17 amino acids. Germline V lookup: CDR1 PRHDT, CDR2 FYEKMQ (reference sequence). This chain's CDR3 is CASSLGGGQFPYNEQFF. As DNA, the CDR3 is TGTGCCAGCAGCTTAGGAGGGGGACAGTTTCCGTACAATGAGCAGTTCTTC.